The T cell receptor (beta chain) under discussion was sequenced for a study of T cells in Graves' hyperthyroidism and ophthalmopathy. Findings and limits, study-wide: Model-based prediction identified ophthalmopathy a median 6.5 months prior to its onset.

Amplification yielded TCR beta CDR3 regions, with RNA transcripts as the source. A set of HTBI primers served as the primers for a first-round RT-PCR of the TCR CDR3. TCRdb itself ran the multiplex PCR reads through MiXCR, one entry per CDR3 protein. The sample includes roughly 360,000 distinct CDR3 sequences, approximately 13% of them seen just once. At least ten counts were recorded for this clonotype. Antigen unknown. The sequenced sample consisted of blood. The origin of this receptor is a man aged 25-45 years with Graves' hyperthyroidism that later progressed to Graves' ophthalmopathy.

In DNA form, the CDR3 reads TGTGCCAGCAGCCAAACCGGGACAGGCAAAAACATTCAGTACTTC. This encodes CASSQTGTGKNIQYF. The chain uses TRBV12-3 or TRBV12-4 and TRBJ2-4; 8 bases map to TRBD1. V gave up 6 bases and J gave up 3 bases; unmatched junction bases: 7. The CDR3 sequence is 15 residues long.